These T cell receptor beta chains were read from a single sample in a study of blood T cell repertoires in COVID-19. TCRdb keeps only in-frame clones here, not all; method: immunoSEQ multiplex PCR. The sample consists of roughly 110,000 clones, approximately 88% of them appearing once. The sample taken for sequencing was peripheral blood. These receptors all come from a man aged 50 or older with active or convalescent COVID-19. Both conserved end residues are part of each CDR3. Each record gives: clone size, D gene, V gene, J gene, CDR3 protein, CDR3 DNA. The D gene is left open where the match is weak. Rows may omit the clone size; those that give it use once, few, many or a size class.

-,TRBD2,TRBV29-1,TRBJ2-5,CSSTGGGETQYF,TGCAGCTCAACCGGGGGGGGAGAGACCCAGTACTTC
-,-,TRBV6-5,TRBJ1-1,CASTREGRVTEAFF,TGTGCCAGCACCCGGGAGGGTAGGGTCACTGAAGCTTTCTTT
once,TRBD2,TRBV5-4,TRBJ2-1,CASSRPTSGSYNEQFF,TGTGCCAGCAGCCGGCCCACTAGCGGGAGCTACAATGAGCAGTTCTTC
few,-,TRBV21-1,TRBJ2-7,CASSKTGTGIYEQYF,TGTGCCAGCAGCAAAACAGGGACAGGGATCTACGAGCAGTACTTC
-,TRBD1,TRBV13,TRBJ2-5,CASSLRGTGTGGQETQYF,TGTGCCAGCAGCTTAAGGGGAACCGGGACAGGGGGTCAAGAGACCCAGTACTTC
-,TRBD1,TRBV10-3,TRBJ1-1,CAISGDRGNTEAFF,TGTGCCATCAGTGGAGACAGGGGGAACACTGAAGCTTTCTTT
-,TRBD2,TRBV2,TRBJ2-1,CATGIGTSALDEQFF,TGTGCCACGGGGATCGGGACTAGCGCCTTGGATGAGCAGTTCTTC
many,-,TRBV7-9,TRBJ2-1,CANSVPPQSYNEQFF,TGTGCCAACTCTGTACCTCCTCAAAGCTACAATGAGCAGTTCTTC
-,-,TRBV7-9,TRBJ1-2,CASSLDGGLYGYTF,TGTGCCAGCAGCTTAGATGGCGGACTCTATGGCTACACCTTC
-,TRBD2,TRBV20-1,TRBJ2-1,CSASPSGTYYNEQFF,TGCAGTGCTAGTCCTAGCGGGACCTACTACAATGAGCAGTTCTTC
-,TRBD2,TRBV5-1,TRBJ2-1,CASSLKMTSGSNGEQFF,TGCGCCAGCAGCTTAAAAATGACTAGCGGGAGCAACGGAGAGCAGTTCTTC
-,-,TRBV15,TRBJ1-1,CATSRDRSPIDEAFF,TGTGCCACCAGCAGAGATAGGAGTCCAATTGATGAAGCTTTCTTT